The clone carrying this TCR beta chain was seen only a few times. Clones were sequenced by immunoSEQ multiplex PCR, and TCRdb holds only the in-frame ones, with some missing. The data hold about 73,000 clones, with under 90% observed a single time. Trimming removed 0 bases from V and 2 bases from J, with 10 bases in between. CDR3 length equals 15 residues. CDR1 is LGHNA, CDR2 YSLEER, per germline. This entry comes from a study of T cell changes during pregnancy in multiple sclerosis. The TCR sequence derives from a female donor in good health, enrolled as a control in a pregnancy study. The sequences come from peripheral blood, collected after pregnancy. This rearrangement joins TRBV4-3 to TRBJ1-2; possible D gene TRBD1, 5 bases. The CDR3 DNA reads as TGCGCCAGCAGCCAAGATCCGGGACTGAACTATGGCTACACCTTC. It codes for CASSQDPGLNYGYTF.